A selection of T cell receptor beta chains follows, all from one sample in a study of T cell changes during pregnancy in multiple sclerosis. Repertoires were generated with immunoSEQ multiplex PCR, while TCRdb's copy carries only in-frame clones and drops some. Found here are 80,000 to 100,000 clones, 90% of them singletons; the top ten hold approximately 0.8%. The sample consisted of peripheral blood, taken in the second trimester of pregnancy. Source of these receptors: a female donor in good health, enrolled as a control in a pregnancy study. CDR3s include the opening cysteine and the closing phenylalanine or tryptophan. The D gene is left open where the match is weak. The size entry is marked missing in some rows and otherwise reads once, few, many or a size class.

J gene | D gene | clone size | V gene | CDR3 DNA | CDR3 protein
TRBJ2-7 | TRBD1 | - | TRBV5-6 | TGTGCCAGCAGCTGGGGGACAGGGGAGGGCGAGCAGTACTTC | CASSWGTGEGEQYF
TRBJ2-1 | TRBD2 | - | TRBV7-9 | TGTGCCAGCAGCTTAGAACTAGCGGGAGACAATGAGCAGTTCTTC | CASSLELAGDNEQFF
TRBJ2-3 | - | - | TRBV6-1 | TGTGCCACCTTGTTGGGGGCGGAAACAGATACGCAGTATTTT | CATLLGAETDTQYF
TRBJ1-4 | - | - | TRBV7-6 | TGTGCCAGCAGCCCCCAAGCGGCAACTAATGAAAAACTGTTTTTT | CASSPQAATNEKLFF
TRBJ2-1 | - | - | TRBV5-1 | TGCGCCAGCAGAAAACAGGGGGTTGCGGGAGGGCTTCACAATGAGCAGTTCTTC | CASRKQGVAGGLHNEQFF
TRBJ1-1 | - | - | TRBV11-2 | TGTGCCAGCAGCACCAGGGTGTCGAACACTGAAGCTTTCTTT | CASSTRVSNTEAFF
TRBJ1-2 | - | - | TRBV21-1 | TGTGCCAGCAGCAATGGCAATCCTAACTATGGCTACACCTTC | CASSNGNPNYGYTF
TRBJ2-2 | TRBD2 | - | TRBV28 | TGTGCCAGCAGTTTCGGCGGGAGTGCCGGGGAGCTGTTTTTT | CASSFGGSAGELFF
TRBJ2-7 | - | - | TRBV10-1 | TGCGCCAGCAGTGAGAAGTTGGTGAGCTCCTACGAGCAGTACTTC | CASSEKLVSSYEQYF
TRBJ1-1 | - | - | TRBV29-1 | TGCAGCGTTCAACCCCTGAGGCAGGGCCCTGGAGCTTTCTTT | CSVQPLRQGPGAFF
TRBJ2-5 | TRBD1 | - | TRBV11-2 | TGTGCCAGCAGCTTAGATAAGACAGGGGTGGGGGAGACCCAGTACTTC | CASSLDKTGVGETQYF
TRBJ2-7 | TRBD2 | once | TRBV10-3 | TGTGCCATCAGTGAGCGGGCTAGCGGGGGCTACGAGCAGTACTTC | CAISERASGGYEQYF
TRBJ1-2 | TRBD1 | - | TRBV5-6 | TGTGCCAGCAGCTTGAGGGGCTCCCAGGGGGCTGCGGGGGGCTACACCTTC | CASSLRGSQGAAGGYTF
TRBJ1-2 | TRBD1 | - | TRBV7-8 | TGTGCCAGCGCCGACAGGGGCGGTTGGGGCTACACCTTC | CASADRGGWGYTF
TRBJ1-2 | TRBD1 | - | TRBV25-1 | TGTGCCAGCAGTGGCACCGACAGGGAGTCTAACTATGGCTACACCTTC | CASSGTDRESNYGYTF
TRBJ1-6 | - | - | TRBV6-4 | TGTGCCAGCAGTGAAGGAGGCTCCTATAATTCACCCCTCCACTTT | CASSEGGSYNSPLHF
TRBJ1-2 | - | - | TRBV5-4 | TGTGCCAGCAGCCGCGGTCCTTACTATGGCTACACCTTC | CASSRGPYYGYTF
TRBJ1-3 | - | - | TRBV7-9 | TGTGCCAGCAGCTCACCCCTAGGATTTTGGGGAAACACCATATATTTT | CASSSPLGFWGNTIYF
TRBJ2-2 | TRBD1 | once | TRBV5-1 | TGCGCCAGCAACAATCCCGGGACAGACGACGGGGAGCTGTTTTTT | CASNNPGTDDGELFF
TRBJ2-2 | - | - | TRBV28 | TGTGCCAGCAGGCGGCATCCGAACACCGGGGAGCTGTTTTTT | CASRRHPNTGELFF
TRBJ2-5 | - | - | TRBV27 | TGTGCCAGCAGTTGGGCGGGGCATCAAGAGACCCAGTACTTC | CASSWAGHQETQYF
TRBJ2-2 | - | few | TRBV2 | TGTGCCAGCAGTGTGGCGGGAGCAGGGGCCGGGGAGCTGTTTTTT | CASSVAGAGAGELFF
TRBJ1-4 | - | - | TRBV6-6 | TGTGCCACCAGGAAAGCCCGAAACCTTGGAGGTGAAAAACTGTTTTTT | CATRKARNLGGEKLFF
TRBJ2-7 | TRBD1 | - | TRBV7-8 | TGTGCCAGCAGCTTATTCGACAGGGGTCCCACCTACGAGCAGTACTTC | CASSLFDRGPTYEQYF
TRBJ2-7 | - | - | TRBV30 | TGTGCCTGGAGTAAATACTACGAGCAGTACTTC | CAWSKYYEQYF
TRBJ2-7 | TRBD1 | - | TRBV2 | TGTGCCAGCAGGCTACCGGGACAGGGGTTTGAGCAGTACTTC | CASRLPGQGFEQYF
TRBJ1-1 | TRBD1 | - | TRBV19 | TGTGCCAGTCGGTCACAGGGGGGGACTGAAGCTTTCTTT | CASRSQGGTEAFF
TRBJ1-2 | - | - | TRBV5-6 | TGTGCCAGCAGCCCCGCGGGTTTTCGACCGGGAGGGTATGGCTACACCTTC | CASSPAGFRPGGYGYTF
TRBJ2-3 | TRBD2 | - | TRBV10-2 | TGCGCCAGCAGTGGACTAGCGGAGCAGGGGACAGATACGCAGTATTTT | CASSGLAEQGTDTQYF
TRBJ1-2 | TRBD1 | - | TRBV7-2 | TGTGCCAGCAGCTTACGACAGGGGGCGAGGAATGGCTACACCTTC | CASSLRQGARNGYTF
TRBJ1-6 | - | - | TRBV6-1 | TGTGCCAGCAGTGATAGGGCAGGGGATTCACCCCTCCACTTT | CASSDRAGDSPLHF
TRBJ1-1 | - | - | TRBV9 | TGTGCCAGCAGCGTAGTCCCAGGGTCGGCTGAAGCTTTCTTT | CASSVVPGSAEAFF
TRBJ2-1 | TRBD1 | - | TRBV27 | TGTGCCAGCATTTATGCCGGGACAGGGAGGAATGAGCAGTTCTTC | CASIYAGTGRNEQFF
TRBJ2-5 | TRBD2 | - | TRBV19 | TGTGCCAGTAGCCTTAGCGGGGGCGGCGGAGAGACCCAGTACTTC | CASSLSGGGGETQYF
TRBJ1-6 | TRBD1 | - | TRBV28 | TGTGCCAGCAGTTTGGGGGACAGGCTAAATTCACCCCTCCACTTT | CASSLGDRLNSPLHF
TRBJ2-3 | - | - | TRBV5-6 | TGTGCCAGCAGCTTTCCGGACAGTTACACAGATACGCAGTATTTT | CASSFPDSYTDTQYF
TRBJ1-1 | - | once | TRBV18 | TGTGCCAGCTCGGTTTCAGGGGTAAAGGCTGAAGCTTTCTTT | CASSVSGVKAEAFF
TRBJ2-7 | TRBD1 | - | TRBV7-9 | TGTGCCAGCAGCTTTCCCGGACAGGGAGCCTACGAGCAGTACTTC | CASSFPGQGAYEQYF
TRBJ2-3 | - | - | TRBV5-1 | TGCGCCAGCAGCTTGGTGGCGGGCGGTGCAGATACGCAGTATTTT | CASSLVAGGADTQYF
TRBJ2-1 | - | - | TRBV11-2 | TGTGCCAGCAGCTTAACAGTAGGTAATATCTACAATGAGCAGTTCTTC | CASSLTVGNIYNEQFF
TRBJ1-4 | TRBD1 | - | TRBV5-1 | TGCGCCAGCAGCGGACAGGGATTGAGGGAAAAACTGTTTTTT | CASSGQGLREKLFF
TRBJ1-5 | - | - | TRBV2 | TGTGCCAGCAGGTTGGGGGGGAGGCAGCCCCAGCATTTT | CASRLGGRQPQHF
TRBJ1-1 | - | - | TRBV18 | TGTGCCAGCTCACCATTGACGGGACAGAACACTGAAGCTTTCTTT | CASSPLTGQNTEAFF
TRBJ1-2 | TRBD1 | - | TRBV19 | TGTGCCAGTAGTCTATCAAGGACAGGGAACTATGGCTACACCTTC | CASSLSRTGNYGYTF
TRBJ1-1 | - | few | TRBV4-1 | TGCGCCAGCAGCCATCCAAAGGGGGACCTGAACACTGAAGCTTTCTTT | CASSHPKGDLNTEAFF
TRBJ1-1 | TRBD1 | - | TRBV19 | TGTGCCAGTAGTATTCGGACAGGGACTGAAGCTTTCTTT | CASSIRTGTEAFF
TRBJ1-1 | - | - | TRBV19 | TGTGCCAGTAGCCTCAGGGGTGGTGGCACTGAAGCTTTCTTT | CASSLRGGGTEAFF
TRBJ2-7 | - | - | TRBV5-1 | TGCGCCAGCAGCTTGGAACAGTACGAGCAGTACTTC | CASSLEQYEQYF
TRBJ2-3 | - | - | TRBV11-2 | TGTGCCAGCAGCTCCACCTCAGGGGTTGGTACAGATACGCAGTATTTT | CASSSTSGVGTDTQYF
TRBJ1-1 | TRBD1 | - | TRBV23-1 | TGCGCCAGCGCTGCGACCGACAGGGGGCGCGATATGAACACTGAAGCTTTCTTT | CASAATDRGRDMNTEAFF
TRBJ2-3 | TRBD1 | once | TRBV9 | TGTGCCAGCAGCGTTGAAACCTCGACAGGGTATAGCACAGATACGCAGTATTTT | CASSVETSTGYSTDTQYF
TRBJ2-3 | TRBD2 | - | TRBV13 | TGTGCCAGCAGCTCAGGGACAGCCTTTAGCGGGAGTAGGACAGATACGCAGTATTTT | CASSSGTAFSGSRTDTQYF
TRBJ2-7 | - | once | TRBV5-1 | TGCGCCAGCAGCTCCTCGAGGTCAGACTACGAGCAGTACTTC | CASSSSRSDYEQYF
TRBJ1-2 | TRBD1 | - | TRBV27 | TGTGCCAGCAGCGGGCGACAGGGTCTATATGGCTACACCTTC | CASSGRQGLYGYTF